The 29 T cell receptor beta chains given below trace back to one sample, sequenced in a study of blood T cell repertoires in COVID-19. Profiled with immunoSEQ multiplex PCR; TCRdb holds only in-frame clones, not every one. The data show approximately 90,000 clones, over 75% seen once. The sample comprised peripheral blood. The receptors originated from a man in his fifties or sixties with acute or convalescent COVID-19.

The chain links TRBV7-2 to TRBJ1-2; D perhaps matches TRBD1 (5 bases). The CDR3 has 14 residues. Germline V gene sequence: CDR1 SGHTA, CDR2 FQGNSA. V was pared by 1 base and J by 8 bases, with 14 bases between. CDR3 loop: CASSLVAGPGGYTF. The DNA of the CDR3 is TGTGCCAGCAGCTTAGTGGCAGGGCCGGGCGGCTACACCTTC.

The rearrangement links TRBV10-1 to TRBJ1-2; weak D call: TRBD1 (5 bases). Germline loops: CDR1 WNHNN, CDR2 SYGVQD (reference sequence). With 0 bases removed from V and 6 bases from J, the gap between germline ends came to 11 bases. This CDR3 has 14 amino acids. The DNA of the CDR3 is TGCGCCAGCAGTGAGTCCTCCCAGGGTCATGGCTACACCTTC. It is translated as CASSESSQGHGYTF.

This clone has more than one count but fewer than ten. CDR3 coding DNA: TGTGCCAGCAGTTCCCAGGGGGAAGGGGACGAGCAGTACTTC. It codes for CASSSQGEGDEQYF. This chain uses TRBV27 with TRBJ2-7, with 7 bases matching TRBD1. Losses at the gene ends were 4 bases for V and 5 bases for J; bases not matched to a gene: 8. The germline V gene has CDR1 MNHEY and CDR2 SMNVEV (reference sequence). The CDR3 runs to 14 residues.

The chain has TRBV7-8 and TRBJ2-5; 7 bases line up with TRBD1. Unmatched junction bases numbered 14, after V lost 4 bases and J lost 6 bases. The CDR3 covers 16 residues. Germline lookup yields CDR1 SGHVS and CDR2 FQNEAQ. The CDR3 loop reads CASSSLGTVSKKTQYF. The CDR3 bases are TGTGCCAGCAGCTCACTAGGGACAGTCAGCAAGAAGACCCAGTACTTC. Full variable domain (remainder filled in from reference TRBV7-8 and TRBJ2-5): GAGVSQSPRYKVAKRGQDVALRCDPISGHVSLFWYQQALGQGPEFLTYFQNEAQLDKSGLPSDRFFAERPEGSVSTLKIQRTQQEDSAVYLCASSSLGTVSKKTQYFGPGTRLLVL.

V and J are TRBV6-1 and TRBJ2-3; maybe TRBD1 (5 bases). This CDR3 has 15 amino acids. In germline, CDR1 is MNHNS, CDR2 SASEGT. V lost 3 bases to trimming and J lost 0 bases, with 10 bases between them. The CDR3 sequence is CASSDTGASTDTQYF. The DNA for the CDR3 is TGTGCCAGCAGTGATACAGGTGCTAGCACAGATACGCAGTATTTT.

The V call is TRBV3-1 (or the pseudogene TRBV3-2), the J call TRBJ2-7, with D uncertain. Per germline, CDR1 LGHDT and CDR2 YNNKEL (reference sequence). The V end was cut by 0 bases, the J end by 3 bases, with 15 bases between. The CDR3 length is 16 residues. CDR3 bases: TGTGCCAGCAGCCAAGATTCTTTGACTGGCCTCTACGAGCAGTACTTC. Amino acid sequence: CASSQDSLTGLYEQYF.

The rearrangement uses TRBV5-1 and TRBJ2-7, with D possibly matching TRBD1 (5 bases). CDR1 SGHRS and CDR2 YFSETQ come from the germline V gene. The CDR3 runs to 14 residues. V was clipped by 2 bases and J by 0 bases, with 9 bases between them. The CDR3, as DNA: TGCGCCAGCAGCTTACTGGACATCTCCTACGAGCAGTACTTC. Amino acid sequence: CASSLLDISYEQYF.

The chain couples TRBV5-4 to TRBJ2-7; 7 bases match TRBD2. J was trimmed by 5 bases and V by 4 bases; bases with no gene match: 9. The germline V gene has CDR1 SGHNT and CDR2 YYREEE (reference sequence). The CDR3 consists of 14 residues. The CDR3 region has the DNA TGTGCCAGCAGCAAAGGGCGGGAGAACGACGAGCAGTACTTC. It is translated as CASSKGRENDEQYF. The variable domain in full, with the rest retrieved from reference TRBV5-4 and TRBJ2-7, is ETGVTQSPTHLIKTRGQQVTLRCSSQSGHNTVSWYQQALGQGPQFIFQYYREEENGRGNFPPRFSGLQFPNYSSELNVNALELDDSALYLCASSKGRENDEQYFGPGTRLTVT.

The chain links TRBV30 to TRBJ1-2; a weak D match, TRBD1 (6 bases). V was cut by 4 bases and J by 6 bases, with 18 bases left in between. The CDR3 sequence is 14 residues long. CDR1 GTSNPN and CDR2 SVGIG come from the germline V gene (reference sequence). CDR3 DNA: TGTGCCTGGAAGGGCAGGGGTCATGGGGATGGCTACACCTTC. It is translated as CAWKGRGHGDGYTF.

This clone was recorded a few times. J is TRBJ1-2 and V is TRBV27; possibly TRBD1 for D (5 bases). Germline V lookup: CDR1 MNHEY, CDR2 SMNVEV (reference sequence). V was cut by 3 bases and J by 3 bases, with 14 bases left in between. The CDR3 runs to 15 residues. The DNA for the CDR3 is TGTGCCAGCAGTTTGTCAGGGATGGGTCACTATGGCTACACCTTC. Translating it yields CASSLSGMGHYGYTF.

The chain recombines TRBV2 with TRBJ2-3, with 8 bases aligning to TRBD2. V lost 4 bases, J lost 1 base, and 4 bases stayed unmatched. Looked up from germline, CDR1 is SNHLY and CDR2 is FYNNEI. The CDR3 extends over 15 amino acids. CDR3 DNA: TGTGCCAGCAGTGTTAGGCGGGGGGGCACAGATACGCAGTATTTT. This gives the protein CASSVRRGGTDTQYF.

The chain recombines TRBV5-1 with TRBJ2-7; possible D gene TRBD1, 5 bases. CDR1 and CDR2 from the germline V gene are SGHRS and YFSETQ. V was shortened by 2 bases and J by 0 bases, with 15 bases between the two germline ends. There are 16 residues in the CDR3. The CDR3 sequence: CASSLWGTYSSYEQYF. CDR3 nucleotide sequence: TGCGCCAGCAGCTTATGGGGCACGTATAGCTCCTACGAGCAGTACTTC.

The gene calls are TRBV30 and TRBJ1-1; no definite D call. CDR1 GTSNPN and CDR2 SVGIG come from the germline V gene (reference sequence). The length of the CDR3 is 14 residues. V was clipped by 1 base and J by 3 bases, with 12 bases between them. In DNA form, the CDR3 reads TGTGCCTGGAGTGGTACAGTGGGCGACACTGAAGCTTTCTTT. Translating it yields CAWSGTVGDTEAFF.

The chain carries TRBV6-5 and TRBJ2-1, with D possibly matching TRBD1 (6 bases). V gave up 6 bases and J gave up 0 bases, with 12 bases separating them. CDR3 length equals 15 residues. The germline V gene has CDR1 MNHEY and CDR2 SVGAGI. The DNA for the CDR3 is TGTGCCAGCAGGATAACAGGGATCTCCTACAATGAGCAGTTCTTC. Translated, it gives CASRITGISYNEQFF.

This chain uses TRBV5-4 with TRBJ2-1, with D possibly matching TRBD2 (6 bases). Trimming stripped 0 bases from V and 7 bases from J, with 8 bases between. Germline V gives CDR1 SGHNT, CDR2 YYREEE (reference sequence). The CDR3 loop spans 13 amino acids. This CDR3 reads CASSLAGVNEQFF. The DNA of the CDR3 is TGTGCCAGCAGCTTGGCGGGAGTGAATGAGCAGTTCTTC.

The V gene is TRBV9, the J gene TRBJ1-2, with D perhaps TRBD1 (5 bases). The CDR3 is made up of 13 amino acids. Looked up from germline, CDR1 is SGDLS and CDR2 is YYNGEE. V was trimmed by 0 bases and J by 6 bases, leaving 9 bases between them. The CDR3 loop is CASSVAGNHGYTF. The CDR3 region has the DNA TGTGCCAGCAGCGTAGCAGGGAATCATGGCTACACCTTC.

CDR3 in amino acids: CASSLEGQPYEQYF. CDR3 nucleotides: TGTGCCAGCAGCTTGGAGGGACAGCCCTACGAGCAGTACTTC. This chain connects TRBV5-8 to TRBJ2-7; 7 nucleotides match TRBD1. CDR3 length: 14 residues. The V and J ends lost 0 bases and 2 bases, in that order; junction bases with no gene match: 2. Looked up from germline, CDR1 is SGHTS and CDR2 is YDEGEE.

The rearrangement links TRBV10-3 to TRBJ2-7, with 10 bases that match TRBD2. Trimming at V came to 10 bases and at J to 2 bases, leaving 5 bases not matched to a gene. Looked up from germline, CDR1 is ENHRY and CDR2 is SYGVKD. The CDR3 runs to 13 residues. The CDR3 region is CATLAGAAYEQYF. The CDR3 DNA sequence: TGTGCCACCCTAGCGGGAGCCGCCTACGAGCAGTACTTC.

The chain combines TRBV3-1 (or the pseudogene TRBV3-2) with TRBJ2-1, with TRBD1 matching over 7 bases. The V gene end was trimmed by 3 bases and the J gene end by 7 bases; junction bases not matched to a gene: 6. Germline CDR1 and CDR2: LGHDT and YNNKEL (reference sequence). This CDR3 is 14 amino acids long. This CDR3 reads CASSQRQGSNEQFF. Here the CDR3 DNA reads TGTGCCAGCAGCCAGCGACAGGGTTCTAATGAGCAGTTCTTC.

This rearrangement joins TRBV14 to TRBJ2-7; D is uncertain. With 0 bases removed from V and 7 bases from J, the gap between germline ends came to 10 bases. Germline V gene data show CDR1 as SGHDN and CDR2 as FVKESK. CDR3 length equals 13 residues. CDR3 in DNA: TGTGCCAGCAGCCAAGATCGCCGGTCAGAGCAGTACTTC. It codes for CASSQDRRSEQYF.

This clone was recorded a few times. The chain uses TRBV15 and TRBJ1-5; weak D call: TRBD1 (5 bases). CDR3 size: 15 residues. Trimming shortened V by 0 bases and J by 6 bases, and 12 bases separated the two germline ends. Germline CDR1 reads LNHNV; CDR2 reads YYDKDF (reference sequence). The CDR3 here is CATSRESQGLQPQHF. Here the CDR3 DNA reads TGTGCCACCAGCAGAGAGTCTCAGGGTCTTCAGCCCCAGCATTTT.

This chain connects TRBV6-5 to TRBJ1-2; D is undetermined. The CDR3 spans 12 residues. V lost 6 bases, J lost 8 bases, and 13 bases lay in between. The germline V gene encodes CDR1 MNHEY and CDR2 SVGAGI. CDR3 coding DNA: TGTGCCAGCAGGGGCAGCCCAGAGGGCTACACCTTC. Its translation: CASRGSPEGYTF.

The chain carries TRBV4-1 and TRBJ2-1, with D perhaps matching TRBD2 (7 bases). V was trimmed by 5 bases and J by 7 bases, leaving 12 bases between them. The CDR3 sequence is 13 residues long. Per the germline V gene, CDR1 is MGHRA and CDR2 is YSYEKL. The CDR3 is CASSKGGKNEQFF. The CDR3 coding sequence is TGCGCCAGCAGCAAGGGGGGGAAAAATGAGCAGTTCTTC.

The V call is TRBV11-3, the J call TRBJ2-7; 11 nucleotides match TRBD2. Germline assignment: CDR1 SGHNT and CDR2 YENEEA. The length of the CDR3 is 15 residues. V shed 4 bases, J shed 2 bases, and the junction held 4 bases outside the gene matches. The CDR3 region has the DNA TGTGCCAGCAGCTCGGGACTAGCGGAACCCTACGAGCAGTACTTC. Protein sequence: CASSSGLAEPYEQYF.

J is TRBJ2-5 and V is TRBV12-3 or TRBV12-4, with 7 bases matching TRBD2. The V and J ends lost 10 bases and 2 bases, in that order; junction bases with no gene match: 7. The length of the CDR3 is 13 residues. The CDR3, as DNA: TGTGCCATTTCAGCGGGACCTCAAGAGACCCAGTACTTC. As protein: CAISAGPQETQYF.

This clone occurred once. This chain uses TRBV4-3 with TRBJ2-3; 8 nucleotides align to TRBD2. Losses at the gene ends were 5 bases for V and 5 bases for J; bases not matched to a gene: 3. In germline, CDR1 is LGHNA, CDR2 YSLEER. This CDR3 contains 13 residues. The CDR3 DNA is TGCGCCAGCAGCTCCCGGGAGGGAGATACGCAGTATTTT. Amino acid sequence: CASSSREGDTQYF.

The rearrangement joins TRBV27 to TRBJ2-1; 9 positions match TRBD2. In germline, CDR1 is MNHEY, CDR2 SMNVEV (reference sequence). J lost 7 bases, V lost 4 bases, and 8 bases had no gene match. This CDR3 is built from 15 residues. The DNA of the CDR3 is TGTGCCAGCAGTTCCCTAGCGGGATATCAAAATGAGCAGTTCTTC. Encoded protein: CASSSLAGYQNEQFF.

This chain links TRBV15 with TRBJ2-1; TRBD1 agrees at 7 bases. The V and J ends lost 0 bases and 6 bases, in that order; junction bases with no gene match: 14. Looked up from germline, CDR1 is LNHNV and CDR2 is YYDKDF (reference sequence). The CDR3 extends over 18 amino acids. As DNA, the CDR3 is TGTGCCACCAGCAGAGATTTAGGGGGCGAGGAGCTTTTCAATGAGCAGTTCTTC. Its translation is CATSRDLGGEELFNEQFF.

The CDR3 DNA is TGTGCCAGCAGCGTAGACAGATTCAACACTGAAGCTTTCTTT. The encoded protein is CASSVDRFNTEAFF. The gene calls are TRBV9 and TRBJ1-1, with no clear D. From germline, CDR1 is SGDLS and CDR2 YYNGEE. Trimming took 0 bases from V and 2 from J, leaving 8 bases between them. CDR3 length: 14 amino acids.